This entry is about one TCR beta chain. Its antigen is as yet unknown. Assay used: immunoSEQ multiplex PCR; TCRdb lists only in-frame clones, some missing. This sample has under 40,000 clones, with around three quarters found just once. Specified time point: week 35, safety follow-up. The vaccine gave 300 ug of a 20-mer mutant IDH1 peptide subcutaneously per dose. Eight vaccinations were given in weeks 1, 3, 5, 7, 11, 15, 19 and 23. The donor cohort comprised cases of new WHO grade 3 or 4 IDH1-mutant, ATRX-lost astrocytoma. The source of the sample is a study of a mutant IDH1 vaccine in newly diagnosed glioma. Study-level information: Treated patients had a mean age of approximately 40 years and a sex split that was roughly 60% male and around 38% female.

Overall study results and limits: Shifts in the top peripheral T cell clonotypes seemed unrelated to pseudoprogression.

This CDR3 has 12 residues. Between the trimmed V and J ends, which lost 2 bases and 8 bases, there was a span of 9 bases. Germline CDR1 reads MNHEY; CDR2 reads SVGAGI. The sequence was obtained from a man aged 40-49 years with glioma. Some clones in this sample may be carry-over from other donors' samples. The specimen comprised PBMCs, sampled from a glioma patient whose treatment included an IDH1 peptide vaccine. This chain uses TRBV6-5 with TRBJ1-1; D uncertain. The CDR3 protein is CASSYGKPEAFF. For the CDR3, the DNA is TGTGCCAGCAGTTACGGGAAGCCCGAAGCTTTCTTT.